This TCR beta chain was sequenced during a study of blood T cell repertoires in COVID-19. Authors' processing steps: Amplified reference gene primers provided the basis for estimating nucleated cell counts. Here immunoSEQ multiplex PCR was the method, and the copy in TCRdb shows in-frame clones only, minus some. That table furnishes V, J and clone size, whereas the DNA furnished D and trimming. The sample holds under 300,000 clones, about 88% seen once. The V end was cut by 3 bases, the J end by 5 bases, with 8 bases between. The CDR3 length is 13 residues. Germline CDR1 and CDR2: SGDLS and YYNGEE. This chain links TRBV9 with TRBJ1-4; D perhaps matches TRBD1 (5 bases). This clonotype was sampled from a woman aged 50 to 60 who had recovered from COVID-19. The source material was PBMCs or T cells enriched from blood (not recorded which). The CDR3 bases are TGTGCCAGCAGCGCGACAGTAAATGAAAAACTGTTTTTT. It yields the protein CASSATVNEKLFF.